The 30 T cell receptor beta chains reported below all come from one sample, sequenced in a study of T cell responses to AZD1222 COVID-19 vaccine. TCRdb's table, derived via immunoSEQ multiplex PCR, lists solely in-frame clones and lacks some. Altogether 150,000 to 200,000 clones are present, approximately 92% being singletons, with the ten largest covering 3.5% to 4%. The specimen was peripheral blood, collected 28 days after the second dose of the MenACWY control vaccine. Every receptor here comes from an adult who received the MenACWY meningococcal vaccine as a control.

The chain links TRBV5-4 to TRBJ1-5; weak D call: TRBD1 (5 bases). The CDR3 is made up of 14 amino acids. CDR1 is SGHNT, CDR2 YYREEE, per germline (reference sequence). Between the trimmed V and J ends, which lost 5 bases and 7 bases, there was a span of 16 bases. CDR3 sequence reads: CASSFQGSGQPQHF. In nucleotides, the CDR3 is TGTGCCAGCAGTTTCCAGGGTTCCGGGCAGCCCCAGCATTTT. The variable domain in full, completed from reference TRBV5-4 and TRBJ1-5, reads ETGVTQSPTHLIKTRGQQVTLRCSSQSGHNTVSWYQQALGQGPQFIFQYYREEENGRGNFPPRFSGLQFPNYSSELNVNALELDDSALYLCASSFQGSGQPQHFGDGTRLSIL.

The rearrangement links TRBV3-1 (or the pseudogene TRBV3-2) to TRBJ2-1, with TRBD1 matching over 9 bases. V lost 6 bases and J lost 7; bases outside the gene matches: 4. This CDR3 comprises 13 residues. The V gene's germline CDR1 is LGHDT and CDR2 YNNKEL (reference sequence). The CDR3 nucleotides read TGTGCCAGCAGACAGGGGGCTGGGAATGAGCAGTTCTTC. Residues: CASRQGAGNEQFF.

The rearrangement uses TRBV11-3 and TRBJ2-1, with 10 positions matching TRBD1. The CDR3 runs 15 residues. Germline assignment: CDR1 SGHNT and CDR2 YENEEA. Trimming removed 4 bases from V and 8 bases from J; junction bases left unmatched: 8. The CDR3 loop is CASSSGTGEHHEQFF. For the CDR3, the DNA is TGTGCCAGCAGCTCCGGGACAGGGGAGCACCATGAGCAGTTCTTC.

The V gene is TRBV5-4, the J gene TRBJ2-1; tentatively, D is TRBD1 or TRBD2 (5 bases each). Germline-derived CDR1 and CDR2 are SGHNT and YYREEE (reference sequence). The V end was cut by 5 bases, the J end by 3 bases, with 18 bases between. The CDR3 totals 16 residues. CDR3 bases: TGTGCCAGCAGTGGGGGAACGGACCGAAACTACAATGAGCAGTTCTTC. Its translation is CASSGGTDRNYNEQFF.

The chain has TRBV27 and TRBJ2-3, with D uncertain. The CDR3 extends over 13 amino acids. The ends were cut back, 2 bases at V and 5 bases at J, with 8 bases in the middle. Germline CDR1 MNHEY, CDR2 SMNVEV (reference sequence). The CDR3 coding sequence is TGTGCCAGCAGTTTAGGCCCGGGAGATACGCAGTATTTT. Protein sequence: CASSLGPGDTQYF.

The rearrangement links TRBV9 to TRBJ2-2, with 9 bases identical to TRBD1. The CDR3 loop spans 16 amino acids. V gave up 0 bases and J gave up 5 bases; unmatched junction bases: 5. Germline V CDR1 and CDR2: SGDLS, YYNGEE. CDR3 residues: CASSVVGTGSTGELFF. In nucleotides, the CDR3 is TGTGCCAGCAGCGTAGTAGGGACAGGGTCGACCGGGGAGCTGTTTTTT.

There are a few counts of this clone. CDR3 in DNA: TGTGCCAGCAGCTTAGCGCTTACAATTGGCAAGTTCTTC. It is translated as CASSLALTIGKFF. The V and J genes are TRBV7-9 and TRBJ2-1; D is uncertain. Germline-derived CDR1 and CDR2 are SEHNR and FQNEAQ (reference sequence). Trimming removed 0 bases from V and 14 bases from J, with 14 bases in between. This CDR3 has 13 amino acids.

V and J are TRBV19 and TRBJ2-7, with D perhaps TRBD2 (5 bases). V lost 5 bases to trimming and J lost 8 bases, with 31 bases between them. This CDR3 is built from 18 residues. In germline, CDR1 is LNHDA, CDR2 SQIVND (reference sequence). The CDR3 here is CASSAGPSDFPLFVQQYF. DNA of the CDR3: TGTGCCAGTAGTGCCGGACCCTCGGACTTCCCCCTCTTTGTGCAGCAGTACTTC. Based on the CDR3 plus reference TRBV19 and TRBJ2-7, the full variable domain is DGGITQSPKYLFRKEGQNVTLSCEQNLNHDAMYWYRQDPGQGLRLIYYSQIVNDFQKGDIAEGYSVSREKKESFPLTVTSAQKNPTAFYLCASSAGPSDFPLFVQQYFGPGTRLTVT.

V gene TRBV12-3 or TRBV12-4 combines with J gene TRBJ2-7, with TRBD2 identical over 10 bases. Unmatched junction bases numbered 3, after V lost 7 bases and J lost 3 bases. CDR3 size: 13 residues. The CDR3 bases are TGTGCCAGCACACTAGCGGGGATCTACGAGCAGTACTTC. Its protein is CASTLAGIYEQYF.

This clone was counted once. The chain's CDR3 is CASSSGTRTDTQYF. CDR3 DNA: TGTGCCAGCAGCTCCGGGACTAGGACAGATACGCAGTATTTT. This rearrangement joins TRBV28 to TRBJ2-3; the match to TRBD2 covers 8 bases. Trimming removed 6 bases from V and 3 bases from J; junction bases left unmatched: 5. CDR1 is MDHEN, CDR2 SYDVKM, per germline. The CDR3 has 14 amino acids.

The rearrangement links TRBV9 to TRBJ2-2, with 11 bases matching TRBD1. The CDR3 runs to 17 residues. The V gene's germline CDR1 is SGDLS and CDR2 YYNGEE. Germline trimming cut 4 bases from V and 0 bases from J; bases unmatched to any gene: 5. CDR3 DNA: TGTGCCAGCAGCCATGGACAGGGGGCCCCGAACACCGGGGAGCTGTTTTTT. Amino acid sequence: CASSHGQGAPNTGELFF.

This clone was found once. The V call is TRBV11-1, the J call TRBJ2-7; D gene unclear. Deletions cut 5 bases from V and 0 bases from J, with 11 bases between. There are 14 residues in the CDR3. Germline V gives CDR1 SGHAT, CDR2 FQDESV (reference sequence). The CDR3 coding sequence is TGTGCCAGCAGCGAATACCGGAACTCCTACGAGCAGTACTTC. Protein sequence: CASSEYRNSYEQYF.

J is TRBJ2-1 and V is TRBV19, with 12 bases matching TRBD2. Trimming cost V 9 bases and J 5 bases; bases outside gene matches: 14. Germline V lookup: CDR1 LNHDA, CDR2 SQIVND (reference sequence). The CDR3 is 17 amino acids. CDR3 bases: TGTGCCAGCCGACAGGGGGCTAGCGGGAGGGTTAACAATGAGCAGTTCTTC. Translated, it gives CASRQGASGRVNNEQFF.

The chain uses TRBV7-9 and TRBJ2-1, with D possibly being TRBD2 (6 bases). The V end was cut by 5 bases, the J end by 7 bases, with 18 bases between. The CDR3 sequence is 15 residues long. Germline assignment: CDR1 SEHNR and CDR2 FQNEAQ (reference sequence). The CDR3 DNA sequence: TGTGCCAGCAGCCGCCTCGGGGACTCTGGGAATGAGCAGTTCTTC. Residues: CASSRLGDSGNEQFF.

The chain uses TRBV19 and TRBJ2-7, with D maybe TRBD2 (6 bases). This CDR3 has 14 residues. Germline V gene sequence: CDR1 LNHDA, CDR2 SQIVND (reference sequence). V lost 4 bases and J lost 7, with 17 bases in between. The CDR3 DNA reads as TGTGCCAGTAGTACGGGAGAACTTGTGAGAGAGCAGTACTTC. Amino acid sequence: CASSTGELVREQYF.

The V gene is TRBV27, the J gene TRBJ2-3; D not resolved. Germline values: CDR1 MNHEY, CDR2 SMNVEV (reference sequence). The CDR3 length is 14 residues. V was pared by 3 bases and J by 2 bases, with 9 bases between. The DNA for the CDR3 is TGTGCCAGCAGTTTTGGTGGGGACACAGATACGCAGTATTTT. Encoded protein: CASSFGGDTDTQYF.

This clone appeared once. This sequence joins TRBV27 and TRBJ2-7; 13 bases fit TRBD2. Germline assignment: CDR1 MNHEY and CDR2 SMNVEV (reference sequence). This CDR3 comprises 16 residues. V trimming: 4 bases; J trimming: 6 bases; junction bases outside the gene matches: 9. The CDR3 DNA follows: TGTGCCAGCAGTTCCGGAGTGGGACTAGCGGGAACCGAGCAGTACTTC. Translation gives CASSSGVGLAGTEQYF.

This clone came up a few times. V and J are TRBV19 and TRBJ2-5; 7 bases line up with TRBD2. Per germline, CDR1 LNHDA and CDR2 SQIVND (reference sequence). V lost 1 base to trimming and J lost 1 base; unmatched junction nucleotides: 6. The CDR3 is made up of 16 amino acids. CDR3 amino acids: CASSIVGAGIQETQYF. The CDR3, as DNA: TGTGCCAGTAGTATAGTTGGAGCGGGGATCCAAGAGACCCAGTACTTC.

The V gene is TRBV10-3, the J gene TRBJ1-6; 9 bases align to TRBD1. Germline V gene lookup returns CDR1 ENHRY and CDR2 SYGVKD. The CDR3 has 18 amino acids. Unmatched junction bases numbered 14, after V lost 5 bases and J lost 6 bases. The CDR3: CAISPGTGSGWANSPLHF. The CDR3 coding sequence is TGTGCCATCAGTCCCGGGACAGGGAGTGGATGGGCTAATTCACCCCTCCACTTT.

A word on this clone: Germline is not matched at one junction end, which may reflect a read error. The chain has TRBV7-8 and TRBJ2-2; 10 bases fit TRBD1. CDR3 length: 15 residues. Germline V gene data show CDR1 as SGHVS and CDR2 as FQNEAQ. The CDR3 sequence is CVSRLGQGSTGELFF. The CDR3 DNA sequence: TGTGTCAGCCGATTGGGACAGGGGTCCACCGGGGAGCTGTTTTTT.

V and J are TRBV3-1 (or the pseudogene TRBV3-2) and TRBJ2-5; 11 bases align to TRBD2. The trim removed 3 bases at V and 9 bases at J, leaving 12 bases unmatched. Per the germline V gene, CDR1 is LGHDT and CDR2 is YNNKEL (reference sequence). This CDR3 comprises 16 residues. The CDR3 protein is CASSQGGTSGGQSQYF. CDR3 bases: TGTGCCAGCAGCCAGGGGGGAACTAGCGGGGGCCAGTCCCAGTACTTC.

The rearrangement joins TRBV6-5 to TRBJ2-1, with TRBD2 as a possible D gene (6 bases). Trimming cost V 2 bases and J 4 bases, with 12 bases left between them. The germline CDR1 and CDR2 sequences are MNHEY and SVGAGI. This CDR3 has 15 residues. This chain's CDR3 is CASSYGVAVYNEQFF. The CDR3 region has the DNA TGTGCCAGCAGTTACGGGGTAGCGGTTTACAATGAGCAGTTCTTC.

DNA of the CDR3: TGTGCCAGCAGCCCGACAGGGAACTATGGCTACACCTTC. Translated, it gives CASSPTGNYGYTF. The V gene is TRBV27, the J gene TRBJ1-2; 7 bases are shared with TRBD1. J lost 2 bases, V lost 6 bases, and 3 bases had no gene match. The CDR3 totals 13 residues. Germline CDR1 is MNHEY and CDR2 is SMNVEV (reference sequence).

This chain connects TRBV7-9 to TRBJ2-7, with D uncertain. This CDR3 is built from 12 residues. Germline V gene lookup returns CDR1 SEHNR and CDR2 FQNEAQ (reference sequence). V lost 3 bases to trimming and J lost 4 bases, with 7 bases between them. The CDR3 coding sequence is TGTGCCAGCAGCTTCACCGGGTACGAGCAGTACTTC. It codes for CASSFTGYEQYF.

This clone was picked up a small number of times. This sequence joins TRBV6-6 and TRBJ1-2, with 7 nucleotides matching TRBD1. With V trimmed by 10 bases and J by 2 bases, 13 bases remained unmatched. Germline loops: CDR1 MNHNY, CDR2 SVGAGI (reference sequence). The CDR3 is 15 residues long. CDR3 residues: CATSRDSSLNYGYTF. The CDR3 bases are TGTGCCACCTCCCGGGACAGTTCGTTAAACTATGGCTACACCTTC.

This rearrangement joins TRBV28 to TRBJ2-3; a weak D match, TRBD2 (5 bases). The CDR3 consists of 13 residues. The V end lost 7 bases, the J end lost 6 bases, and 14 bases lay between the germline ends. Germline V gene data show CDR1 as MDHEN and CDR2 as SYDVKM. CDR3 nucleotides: TGTGCCAGCATCGGGGTCCCAGAGGATACGCAGTATTTT. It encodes CASIGVPEDTQYF.

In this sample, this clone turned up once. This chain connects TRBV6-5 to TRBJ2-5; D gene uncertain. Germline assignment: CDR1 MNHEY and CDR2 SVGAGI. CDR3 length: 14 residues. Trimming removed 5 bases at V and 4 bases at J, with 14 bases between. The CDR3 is CASSQHLTGETQYF. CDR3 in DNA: TGTGCCAGCAGTCAACACCTGACGGGAGAGACCCAGTACTTC.

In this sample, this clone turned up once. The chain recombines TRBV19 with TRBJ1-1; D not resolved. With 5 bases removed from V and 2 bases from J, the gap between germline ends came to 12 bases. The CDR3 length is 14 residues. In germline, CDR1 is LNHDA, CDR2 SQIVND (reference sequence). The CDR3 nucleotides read TGTGCCAGTAGTCCCCCGGGCAGAAACACTGAAGCTTTCTTT. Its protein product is CASSPPGRNTEAFF.

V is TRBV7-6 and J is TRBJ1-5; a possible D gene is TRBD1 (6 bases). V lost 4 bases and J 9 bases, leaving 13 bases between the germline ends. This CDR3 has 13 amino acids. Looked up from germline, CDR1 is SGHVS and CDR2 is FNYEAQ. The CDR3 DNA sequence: TGTGCCAGCAGCTCCCTCGGAGGGGGGCCCCAGCATTTT. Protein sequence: CASSSLGGGPQHF.

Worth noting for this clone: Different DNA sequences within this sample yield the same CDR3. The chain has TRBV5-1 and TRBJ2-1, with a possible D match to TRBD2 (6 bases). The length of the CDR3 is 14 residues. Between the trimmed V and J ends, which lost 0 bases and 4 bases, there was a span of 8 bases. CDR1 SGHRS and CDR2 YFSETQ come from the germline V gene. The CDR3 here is CASSLVGSYNEQFF. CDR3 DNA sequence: TGCGCCAGCAGCTTGGTCGGGAGTTACAATGAGCAGTTCTTC.